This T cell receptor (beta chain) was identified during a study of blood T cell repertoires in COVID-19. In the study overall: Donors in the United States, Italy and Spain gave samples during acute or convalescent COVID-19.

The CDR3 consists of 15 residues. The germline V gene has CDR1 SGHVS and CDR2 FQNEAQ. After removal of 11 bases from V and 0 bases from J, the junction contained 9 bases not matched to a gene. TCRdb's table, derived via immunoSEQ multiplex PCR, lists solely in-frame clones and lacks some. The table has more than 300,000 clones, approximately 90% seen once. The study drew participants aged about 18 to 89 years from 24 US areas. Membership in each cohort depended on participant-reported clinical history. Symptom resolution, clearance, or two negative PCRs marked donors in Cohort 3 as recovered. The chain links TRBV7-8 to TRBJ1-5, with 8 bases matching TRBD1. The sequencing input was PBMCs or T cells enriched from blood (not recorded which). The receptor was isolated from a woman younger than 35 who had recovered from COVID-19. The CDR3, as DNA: TGTGCCGTCGGGACAGGACCTTATAGCAATCAGCCCCAGCATTTT. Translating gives CAVGTGPYSNQPQHF.